This TCR beta chain was identified in a study of CD8 T cells in ankylosing spondylitis (dated by TCRdb to about 2017). General notes on the study: T cell receptor beta repertoires were profiled in healthy donors and ankylosing spondylitis patients so that disease-linked TCR variants could be found. The full study cohort comprised 25 ankylosing spondylitis patients and roughly 110 healthy donors. Peripheral blood samples were taken, and synovial fluid was additionally collected from ankylosing spondylitis patients.

Including the terminal cysteine and phenylalanine, the CDR3 comprises 16 residues. Only the CDR3 DNA is retained, 48 bases long and in frame from the first base. According to the germline V gene (reference sequence), CDR1 reads DFQATT and CDR2 reads SNEGSKA. From V the trimming removes 2 bases and from J it removes 7 bases, while the gene matches leave 10 bases of the junction unaccounted for. The run used an Illumina HiSeq 2500. Quantitative 5'-RACE with molecular barcodes was the method used to prepare the TCR beta libraries. Per the source publication's procedure: To identify disease-linked TCR variants, a new computational method was used, one built on a probabilistic model of VDJ rearrangement. TCRdb applied fastp at Q25 and MiXCR to the public reads, then kept only in-frame beta chains. Merged by CDR3 protein, the rows form single entries marked with the most common genes and DNA. The V and J calls reflect TCRdb's pipeline rather than the authors' work. A total of 270,000 or so distinct CDR3 sequences appear in this sample, 15% to 20% of them only once. In total, the top ten clones hold about a third of the sample.

As regards this clonotype: Its antigen remains undetermined. No much larger clonotype is one base removed from it; base qualities were not supplied.

Beyond this particular receptor, the publication reports: Significant enrichment of the disease-linked clones was reported in matched synovial fluid samples from ankylosing spondylitis patients. The disease-linked clones had a CD8+ phenotype and were found at relatively low frequencies in peripheral blood. Some motif variants had previously been reported in the synovial fluid and blood of reactive arthritis patients, which suggests shared mechanisms of disease initiation. A TCR beta motif of roughly 8 highly homologous amino acid variants appeared characteristic of blood from ankylosing spondylitis patients.

The rearranged segments are TRBV20-1 and TRBJ2-1; a stretch of 11 junction bases matches TRBD2. The sequence was collected from a male donor with ankylosing spondylitis or in good health (not recorded which). What was sequenced was blood, either unsorted or a sorted T cell fraction (not recorded which). The CDR3 region reads CSARTISGRAYNEQFF. Here is the DNA: TGCAGTGCTAGAACCATTAGCGGGAGGGCTTATAATGAGCAGTTCTTC.